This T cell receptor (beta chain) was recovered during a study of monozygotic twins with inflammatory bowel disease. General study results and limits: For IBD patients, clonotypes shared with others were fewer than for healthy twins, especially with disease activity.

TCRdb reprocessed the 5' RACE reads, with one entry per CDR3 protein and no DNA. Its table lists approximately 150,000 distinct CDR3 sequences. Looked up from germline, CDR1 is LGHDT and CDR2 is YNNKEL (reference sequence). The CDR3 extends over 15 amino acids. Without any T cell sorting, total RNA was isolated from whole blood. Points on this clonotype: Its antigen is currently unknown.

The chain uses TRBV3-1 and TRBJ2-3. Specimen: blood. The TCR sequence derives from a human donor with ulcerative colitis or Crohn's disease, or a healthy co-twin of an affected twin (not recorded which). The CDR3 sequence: CASSSVLANTDTQYF.